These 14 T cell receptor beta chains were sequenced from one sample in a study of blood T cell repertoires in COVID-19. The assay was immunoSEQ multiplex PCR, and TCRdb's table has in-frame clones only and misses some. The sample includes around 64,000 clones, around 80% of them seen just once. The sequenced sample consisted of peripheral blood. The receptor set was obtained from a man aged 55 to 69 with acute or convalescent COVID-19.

The CDR3 nucleotides are TGTGCCAGCAGTTTATCGGGGACAGGCGATAGCTATGGCTACACCTTC. It is translated as CASSLSGTGDSYGYTF. The chain is built from TRBV27 and TRBJ1-2, with 8 positions matching TRBD1. Trimming removed 0 bases from V and 4 bases from J; junction bases left unmatched: 7. In germline, CDR1 is MNHEY, CDR2 SMNVEV (reference sequence). The CDR3 contains 16 residues.

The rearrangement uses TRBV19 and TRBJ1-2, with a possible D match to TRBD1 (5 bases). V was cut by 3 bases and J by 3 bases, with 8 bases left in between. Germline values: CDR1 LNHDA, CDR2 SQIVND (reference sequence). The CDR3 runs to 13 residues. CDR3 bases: TGTGCCAGTAGTATTAGGGACTACTATGGCTACACCTTC. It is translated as CASSIRDYYGYTF.

Here the CDR3 reads CAIHSTGNTEAFF. CDR3 DNA sequence: TGTGCCATTCACTCGACAGGGAACACTGAAGCTTTCTTT. This chain joins TRBV10-3 and TRBJ1-1, with a weak D call TRBD1 (6 bases). Germline CDR1 ENHRY, CDR2 SYGVKD. The CDR3 is made up of 13 amino acids. Between the trimmed V and J ends, which lost 9 bases and 1 base, there was a span of 12 bases.

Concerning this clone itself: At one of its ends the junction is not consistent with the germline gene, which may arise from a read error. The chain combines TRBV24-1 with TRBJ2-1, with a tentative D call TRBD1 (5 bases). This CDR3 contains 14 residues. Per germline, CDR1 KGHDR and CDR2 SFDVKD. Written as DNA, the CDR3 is TGTGCCACCAGTGATTTGCAAGGTCGGGCAGGGCGAATCTTC. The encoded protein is CATSDLQGRAGRIF.

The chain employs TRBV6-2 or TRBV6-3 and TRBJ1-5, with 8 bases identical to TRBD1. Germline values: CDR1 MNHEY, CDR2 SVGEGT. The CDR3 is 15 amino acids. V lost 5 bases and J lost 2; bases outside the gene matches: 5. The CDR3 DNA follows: TGTGCCAGCAGTGCAGGGGGCCCCGGCAATCAGCCCCAGCATTTT. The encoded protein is CASSAGGPGNQPQHF.

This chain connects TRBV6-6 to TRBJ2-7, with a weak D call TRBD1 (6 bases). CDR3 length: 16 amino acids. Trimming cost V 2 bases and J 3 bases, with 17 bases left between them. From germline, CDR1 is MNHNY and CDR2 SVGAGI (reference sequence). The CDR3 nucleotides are TGTGCCAGCAGTTACGGCCGGGACACATCCTACTACGAGCAGTACTTC. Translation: CASSYGRDTSYYEQYF.

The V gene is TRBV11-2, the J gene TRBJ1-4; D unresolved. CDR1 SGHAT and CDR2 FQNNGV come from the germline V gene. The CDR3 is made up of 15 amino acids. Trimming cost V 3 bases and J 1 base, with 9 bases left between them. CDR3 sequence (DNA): TGTGCCAGCAGCTTTACGGGGATAACTAATGAAAAACTGTTTTTT. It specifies CASSFTGITNEKLFF.

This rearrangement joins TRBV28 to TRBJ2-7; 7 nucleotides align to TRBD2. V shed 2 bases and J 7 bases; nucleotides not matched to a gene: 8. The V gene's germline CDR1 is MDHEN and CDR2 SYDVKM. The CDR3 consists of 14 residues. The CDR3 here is CASSLGGGPREQYF. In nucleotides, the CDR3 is TGTGCCAGCAGTTTAGGGGGAGGGCCGAGGGAGCAGTACTTC.

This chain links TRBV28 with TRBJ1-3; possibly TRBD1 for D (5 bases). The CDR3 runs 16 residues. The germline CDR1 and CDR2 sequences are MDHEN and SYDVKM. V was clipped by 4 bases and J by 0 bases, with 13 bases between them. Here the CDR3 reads CASSWGGVNSGNTIYF. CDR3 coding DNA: TGTGCCAGCAGTTGGGGCGGGGTGAACTCTGGAAACACCATATATTTT.

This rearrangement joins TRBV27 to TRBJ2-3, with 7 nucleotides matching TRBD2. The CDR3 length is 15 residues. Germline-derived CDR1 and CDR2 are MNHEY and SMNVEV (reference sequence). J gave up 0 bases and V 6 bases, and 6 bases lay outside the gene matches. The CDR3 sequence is CASRASGTSTDTQYF. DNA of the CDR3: TGTGCCAGCAGGGCTAGCGGAACTAGCACAGATACGCAGTATTTT.

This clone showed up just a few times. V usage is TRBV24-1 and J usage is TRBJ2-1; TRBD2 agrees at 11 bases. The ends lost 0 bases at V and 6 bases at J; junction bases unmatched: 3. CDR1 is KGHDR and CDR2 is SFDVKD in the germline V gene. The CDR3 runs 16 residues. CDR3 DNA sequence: TGTGCCACCAGTGATTTGGCTAGCGGGGGGATCAATGAGCAGTTCTTC. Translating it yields CATSDLASGGINEQFF.

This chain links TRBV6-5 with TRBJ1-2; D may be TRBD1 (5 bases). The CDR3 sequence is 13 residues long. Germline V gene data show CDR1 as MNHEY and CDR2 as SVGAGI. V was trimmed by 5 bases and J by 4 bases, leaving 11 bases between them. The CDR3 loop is CASSRGFLYGYTF. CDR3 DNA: TGTGCCAGCAGTAGGGGCTTCCTCTATGGCTACACCTTC.

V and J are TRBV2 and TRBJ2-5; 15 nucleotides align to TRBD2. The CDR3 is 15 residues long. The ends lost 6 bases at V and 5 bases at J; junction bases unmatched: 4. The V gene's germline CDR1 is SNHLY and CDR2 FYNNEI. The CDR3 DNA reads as TGTGCCAGCAGGGGGACTAGCGGGAGGCGGGAGACCCAGTACTTC. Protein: CASRGTSGRRETQYF.

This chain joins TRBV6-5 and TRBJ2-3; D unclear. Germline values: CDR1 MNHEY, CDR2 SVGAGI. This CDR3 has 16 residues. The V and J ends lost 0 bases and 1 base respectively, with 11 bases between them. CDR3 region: CASSYSSARGTDTQYF. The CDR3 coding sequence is TGTGCCAGCAGTTACTCAAGCGCTCGGGGCACAGATACGCAGTATTTT.